The clone carrying this T cell receptor beta chain was recorded a few times. Its antigen is not identified. V was shortened by 4 bases and J by 2 bases, with 10 bases between the two germline ends. This CDR3 comprises 13 residues. In germline, CDR1 is DFQATT, CDR2 SNEGSKA (reference sequence). Both TCR beta VDJ combination and CDR3 sequence profiling were carried out. Genomic DNA was the template for this profiling. TCRdb recomputed calls from the reads with MiXCR, one row per CDR3 protein. The table includes about 270,000 distinct CDR3 sequences, about 56% detected once. The data are from a study of CD8+CD57+ T cells in acquired aplastic anemia. Study-wide context: Recorded DNA amounts for sorted CD4+ and CD8+ cells had an average of around 3 ug. Broader study findings: Approximately 27 CD8+ CDR3 sequences occurred in both the patients and the controls. With respect to CD8+ Simpson's diversity, patients and controls did not differ significantly.

The chain has TRBV20-1 and TRBJ2-3; D not resolved. The specimen sequenced was sorted CD4+, CD8+, or CD8+CD57+ T cells (not recorded which) from PBMCs. The clonotype comes from a human donor with severe aplastic anemia or a healthy control (not recorded which). As DNA, the CDR3 is TGCAGTGCTACTATCTCAGCCACAGATACGCAGTATTTT. It translates to CSATISATDTQYF.